This section outlines one T cell receptor beta chain sequence together with its context. Its target is unknown. Data came from immunoSEQ multiplex PCR; TCRdb stores just in-frame clones and leaves some out. The data show some 15,000 clones, about nine tenths seen once. This specimen belongs to a study of high-grade serous ovarian cancer treatment subgroups. Study summary: Mean per sample: around 14,000 reads, thousands of unique TCR beta rearrangements. Overall study findings and caveats: Tumors within one patient showed repertoire similarity of about 0.1 to 0.8. Repertoire analysis covered CDR3 alone, not CDR1 or CDR2.

Tumor samples were obtained before definitive surgery or chemotherapy. V lost 6 bases to trimming and J lost 7 bases; unmatched junction nucleotides: 6. CDR1 is LNHDA, CDR2 SQIVND, per germline (reference sequence). The CDR3 has 13 residues. The sequencing input was tumor tissue. V gene TRBV19 combines with J gene TRBJ1-1; 9 nucleotides line up with TRBD1. This sequence was found in a human donor with high-grade serous ovarian cancer. CDR3 sequence: CASRTQGADEAFF. DNA for the CDR3: TGTGCCAGTAGAACACAGGGGGCGGATGAAGCTTTCTTT.